This TCR beta chain appears in the sequencing data of a study of blood T cells in healthy people across ages. This CDR3 spans 16 amino acids. The V and J ends lost 3 bases and 15 bases, in that order; junction bases with no gene match: 14. Germline CDR1 and CDR2: LNHNV and YYDKDF (reference sequence). Study findings and constraints: Significant beta diversity loss was already apparent by age approximately 37, declining roughly linearly.

PCR was performed a second time for about 6 to 12 cycles using a sample-barcoded 5' primer and a J-beta primer mix. Carrying 12 random nucleotides, a template-switch adaptor labeled each individual cDNA molecule. Paired-end reads containing CDR3 totaled no fewer than 2.5 million for each sample. TCRdb processed the 5' RACE reads anew with MiXCR; each CDR3 protein has one entry. The sample lists around 750,000 distinct CDR3 sequences, roughly 50% seen once, with about two fifths in the top ten. The sample holds a few counts of this clonotype. As yet, its antigen is unknown. There were at least 6 micrograms of total RNA extracted from every sample.

The gene calls are TRBV15 and TRBJ2-1, with 13 bases that match TRBD2. The source material was blood. This TCR was sampled from a man older than 75 in good health. The CDR3 reads CATSRAPGLAGSRAFF. CDR3 coding DNA: TGTGCCACCAGCAGGGCTCCGGGACTAGCGGGATCCAGGGCGTTCTTC.